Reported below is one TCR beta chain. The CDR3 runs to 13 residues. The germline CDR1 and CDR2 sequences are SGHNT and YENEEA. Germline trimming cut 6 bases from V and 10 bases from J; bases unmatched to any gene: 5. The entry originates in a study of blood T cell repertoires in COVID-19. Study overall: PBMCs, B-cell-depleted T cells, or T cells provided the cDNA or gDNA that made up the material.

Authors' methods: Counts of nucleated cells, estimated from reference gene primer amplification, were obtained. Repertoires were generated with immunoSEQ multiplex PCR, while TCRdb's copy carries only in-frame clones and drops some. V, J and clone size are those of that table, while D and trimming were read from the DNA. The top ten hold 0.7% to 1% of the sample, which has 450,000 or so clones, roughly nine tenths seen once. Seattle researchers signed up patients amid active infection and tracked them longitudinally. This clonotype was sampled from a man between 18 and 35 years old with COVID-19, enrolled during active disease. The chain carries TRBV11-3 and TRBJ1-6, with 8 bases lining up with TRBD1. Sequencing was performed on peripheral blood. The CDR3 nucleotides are TGTGCCAGCAGAAAACAGGGGGAATCACCCCTCCACTTT. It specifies CASRKQGESPLHF.